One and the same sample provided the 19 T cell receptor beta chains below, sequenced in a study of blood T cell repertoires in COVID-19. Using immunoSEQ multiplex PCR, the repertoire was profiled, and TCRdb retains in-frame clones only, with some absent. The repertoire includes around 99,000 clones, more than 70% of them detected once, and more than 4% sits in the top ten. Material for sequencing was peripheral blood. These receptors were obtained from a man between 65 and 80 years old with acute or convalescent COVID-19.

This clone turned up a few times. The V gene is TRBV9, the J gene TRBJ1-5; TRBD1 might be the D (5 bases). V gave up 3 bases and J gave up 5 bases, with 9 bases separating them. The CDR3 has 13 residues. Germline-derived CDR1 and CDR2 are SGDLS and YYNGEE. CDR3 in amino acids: CASSADSDQPQHF. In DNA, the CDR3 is TGTGCCAGCAGCGCCGACAGCGATCAGCCCCAGCATTTT.

Here the CDR3 reads CASSPRTGLDYGYTF. In nucleotides, the CDR3 is TGTGCCAGCTCACCGCGGACGGGGTTAGACTATGGCTACACCTTC. This chain links TRBV18 with TRBJ1-2; D not certain. The CDR3 is made up of 15 amino acids. Trimming took off 3 bases at V and 3 bases at J, with 14 bases between the two ends. Germline V CDR1 and CDR2: KGHSH, LQKENI.

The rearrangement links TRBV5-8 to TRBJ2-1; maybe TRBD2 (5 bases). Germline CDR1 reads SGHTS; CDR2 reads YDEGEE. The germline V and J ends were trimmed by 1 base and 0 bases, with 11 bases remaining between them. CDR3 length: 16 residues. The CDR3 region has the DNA TGTGCCAGCAGCTTGTGGCAGCGGAGCTCCTACAATGAGCAGTTCTTC. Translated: CASSLWQRSSYNEQFF.

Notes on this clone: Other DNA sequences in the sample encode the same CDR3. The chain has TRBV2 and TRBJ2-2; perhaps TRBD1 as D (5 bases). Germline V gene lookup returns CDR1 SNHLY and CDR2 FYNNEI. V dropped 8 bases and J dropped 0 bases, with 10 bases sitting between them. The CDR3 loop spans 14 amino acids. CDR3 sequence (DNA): TGTGCCAGCTCCGACAGAACGAACACCGGGGAGCTGTTTTTT. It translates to CASSDRTNTGELFF. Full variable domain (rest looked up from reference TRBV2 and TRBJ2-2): EPEVTQTPSHQVTQMGQEVILRCVPISNHLYFYWYRQILGQKVEFLVSFYNNEISEKSEIFDDQFSVERPDGSNFTLKIRSTKLEDSAMYFCASSDRTNTGELFFGEGSRLTVL.

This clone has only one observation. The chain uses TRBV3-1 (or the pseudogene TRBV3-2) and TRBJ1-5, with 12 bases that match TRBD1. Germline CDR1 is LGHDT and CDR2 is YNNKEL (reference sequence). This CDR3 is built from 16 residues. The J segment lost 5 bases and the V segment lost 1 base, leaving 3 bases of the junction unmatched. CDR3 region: CASSQGDRGRDQPQHF. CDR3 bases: TGTGCCAGCAGCCAAGGGGACAGGGGGCGGGATCAGCCCCAGCATTTT.

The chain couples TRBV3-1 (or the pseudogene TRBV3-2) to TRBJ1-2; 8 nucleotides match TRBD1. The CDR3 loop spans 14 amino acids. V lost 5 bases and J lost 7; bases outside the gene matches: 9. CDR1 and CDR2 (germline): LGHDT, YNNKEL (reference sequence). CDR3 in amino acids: CASSIKGQGTGYTF. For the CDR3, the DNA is TGTGCCAGCAGCATAAAAGGACAGGGTACTGGCTACACCTTC.

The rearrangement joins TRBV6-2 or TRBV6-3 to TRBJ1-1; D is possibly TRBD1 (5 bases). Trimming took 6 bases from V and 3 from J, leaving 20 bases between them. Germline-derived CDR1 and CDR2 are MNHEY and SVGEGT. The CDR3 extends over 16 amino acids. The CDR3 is CASSPTSGRGDTEAFF. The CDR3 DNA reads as TGTGCCAGCAGCCCGACGTCGGGTCGGGGGGACACTGAAGCTTTCTTT.

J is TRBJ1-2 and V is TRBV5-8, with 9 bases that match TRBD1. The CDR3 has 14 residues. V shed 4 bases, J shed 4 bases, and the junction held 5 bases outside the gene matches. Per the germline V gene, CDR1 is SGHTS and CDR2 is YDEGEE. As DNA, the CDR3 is TGTGCCAGCAGCCCGGGACAGGGCGCCTATGGCTACACCTTC. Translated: CASSPGQGAYGYTF.

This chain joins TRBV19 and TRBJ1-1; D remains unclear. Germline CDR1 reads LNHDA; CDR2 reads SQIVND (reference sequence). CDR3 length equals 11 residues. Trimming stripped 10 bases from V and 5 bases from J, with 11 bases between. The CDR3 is CAIFSGTEAFF. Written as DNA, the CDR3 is TGTGCCATTTTCAGCGGTACTGAAGCTTTCTTT.

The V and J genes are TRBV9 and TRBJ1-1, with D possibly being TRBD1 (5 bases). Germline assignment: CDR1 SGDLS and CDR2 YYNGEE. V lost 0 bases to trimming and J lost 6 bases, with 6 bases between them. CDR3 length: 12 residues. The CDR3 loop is CASSVAGSEAFF. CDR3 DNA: TGTGCCAGCAGCGTAGCAGGGTCTGAAGCTTTCTTT.

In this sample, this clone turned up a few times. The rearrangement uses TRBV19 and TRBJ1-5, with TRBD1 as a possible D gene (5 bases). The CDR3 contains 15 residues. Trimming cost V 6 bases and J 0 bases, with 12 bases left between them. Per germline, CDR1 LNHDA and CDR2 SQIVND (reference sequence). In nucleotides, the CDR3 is TGTGCCAGTAGGGTCAGGGAAAATAGCAATCAGCCCCAGCATTTT. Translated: CASRVRENSNQPQHF.

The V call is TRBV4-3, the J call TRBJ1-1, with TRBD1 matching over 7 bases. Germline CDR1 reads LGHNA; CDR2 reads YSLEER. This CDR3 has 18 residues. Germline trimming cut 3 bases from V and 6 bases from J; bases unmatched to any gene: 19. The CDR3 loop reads CASSQEEKGAGGVSEAFF. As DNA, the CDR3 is TGCGCCAGCAGCCAGGAGGAAAAGGGGGCAGGGGGTGTTTCTGAAGCTTTCTTT.

CDR3 coding DNA: TGCGCCAGCAGCCATTATCAGGGTCCAACTAATGAAAAACTGTTTTTT. This encodes CASSHYQGPTNEKLFF. V is TRBV4-3 and J is TRBJ1-4; the D gene is possibly TRBD1 (5 bases). The V gene's germline CDR1 is LGHNA and CDR2 YSLEER. The CDR3 totals 16 residues. Trimming took off 3 bases at V and 0 bases at J, with 11 bases between the two ends.

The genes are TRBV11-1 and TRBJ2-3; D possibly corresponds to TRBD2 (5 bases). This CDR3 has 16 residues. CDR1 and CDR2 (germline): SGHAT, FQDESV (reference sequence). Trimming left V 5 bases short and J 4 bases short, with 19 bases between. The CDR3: CASSPRETSLPDTQYF. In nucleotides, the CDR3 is TGTGCCAGCAGCCCCCGGGAAACCAGTCTCCCAGATACGCAGTATTTT.

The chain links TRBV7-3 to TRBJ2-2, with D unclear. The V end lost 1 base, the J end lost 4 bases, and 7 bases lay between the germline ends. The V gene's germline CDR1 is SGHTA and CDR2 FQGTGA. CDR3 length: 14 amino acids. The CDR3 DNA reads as TGTGCCAGCAGCTTAAGGCAGTCCACCGGGGAGCTGTTTTTT. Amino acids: CASSLRQSTGELFF. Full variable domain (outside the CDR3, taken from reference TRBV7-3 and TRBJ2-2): GAGVSQTPSNKVTEKGKYVELRCDPISGHTALYWYRQSLGQGPEFLIYFQGTGAADDSGLPNDRFFAVRPEGSVSTLKIQRTERGDSAVYLCASSLRQSTGELFFGEGSRLTVL.

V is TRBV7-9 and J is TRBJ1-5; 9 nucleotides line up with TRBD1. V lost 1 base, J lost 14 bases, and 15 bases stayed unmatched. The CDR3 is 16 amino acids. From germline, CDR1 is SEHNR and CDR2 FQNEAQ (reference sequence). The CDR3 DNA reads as TGTGCCAGCAGCTTAGGGGGGTTGGGACAGGGAAGTAGCAAGCATTTT. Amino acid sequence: CASSLGGLGQGSSKHF.

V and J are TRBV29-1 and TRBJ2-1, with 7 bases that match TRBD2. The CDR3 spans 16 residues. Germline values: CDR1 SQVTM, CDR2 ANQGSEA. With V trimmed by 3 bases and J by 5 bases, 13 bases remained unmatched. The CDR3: CSVDPLGRLVDNEQFF. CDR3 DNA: TGCAGCGTTGATCCCCTCGGGAGGTTAGTGGACAATGAGCAGTTCTTC.

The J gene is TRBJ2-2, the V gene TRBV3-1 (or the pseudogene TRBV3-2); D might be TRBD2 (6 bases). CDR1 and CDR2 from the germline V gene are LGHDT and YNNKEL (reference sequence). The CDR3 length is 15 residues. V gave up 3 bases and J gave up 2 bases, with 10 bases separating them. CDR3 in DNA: TGTGCCAGCAGCCAGGGACTTCCCAACACCGGGGAGCTGTTTTTT. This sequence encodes CASSQGLPNTGELFF.

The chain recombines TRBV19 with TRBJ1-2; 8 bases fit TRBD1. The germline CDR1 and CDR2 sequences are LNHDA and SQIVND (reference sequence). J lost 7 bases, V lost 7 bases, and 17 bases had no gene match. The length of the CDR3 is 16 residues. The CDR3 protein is CASTENFVQGAAGYTF. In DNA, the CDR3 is TGTGCCAGTACCGAAAATTTCGTCCAGGGGGCAGCTGGCTACACCTTC.